These T cell receptor beta chains were read from a single sample in a study of T-cell memory formation after mild COVID-19. Using its own MiXCR run on the 5' RACE reads, TCRdb lists one record per CDR3 protein. This sample has roughly 610,000 distinct CDR3 sequences; roughly 17% occur once, and the top ten carry roughly 8.2%. Material: PBMCs or a T cell subset sorted from them (not recorded which). Receptor source: an adult woman who had mild COVID-19 (a few samples of this study predate the infection). Cell type and time point are not known. The CDR3 runs from the conserved cysteine through the conserved F or W. The D gene is left open where the match is weak. Clone sizes are given selectively: once, few, many, or a class where the clone is expanded.

J,size,V,D,CDR3,DNA
TRBJ2-1,-,TRBV21-1,-,CASSGVRGENNEQFF,TGTGCCAGTTCGGGAGTTAGGGGCGAGAACAATGAGCAGTTCTTC
TRBJ1-1,-,TRBV5-5,-,CASSLAATNTEAFF,TGTGCCAGCAGCTTAGCGGCGACGAACACTGAAGCTTTCTTT
TRBJ1-3,-,TRBV7-2,-,CASSLARGSGNTIYF,TGTGCCAGCAGCTTAGCGAGAGGCTCTGGAAACACCATATATTTT
TRBJ2-7,many,TRBV18,-,CASSPPGKSSYEQYF,TGTGCCAGCTCCCCGCCGGGGAAGAGCTCCTACGAGCAGTACTTC
TRBJ2-5,few,TRBV6-6,-,CASSGRSDRTSRETQYF,TGTGCCAGCAGTGGACGAAGCGACAGGACCTCTCGGGAGACCCAGTACTTC
TRBJ2-2,few,TRBV12-3/TRBV12-4,TRBD1,CASITTGDNTGELFF,TGTGCCAGCATCACGACAGGGGATAACACCGGGGAGCTGTTTTTT
TRBJ2-5,-,TRBV24-1,-,CATSVGGRETQYF,TGTGCCACCAGTGTTGGGGGGAGAGAGACCCAGTACTTC
TRBJ2-1,-,TRBV29-1,-,CSVLRGNEQFF,TGCAGCGTCCTCAGGGGCAATGAGCAGTTCTTC
TRBJ1-1,-,TRBV7-9,-,CASFTGQYESTEAFF,TGTGCCAGCTTCACCGGACAGTATGAAAGCACTGAAGCTTTCTTT
TRBJ2-7,few,TRBV15,-,CATSRAFEEQYF,TGTGCCACCAGCAGAGCGTTTGAAGAGCAGTACTTC
TRBJ1-6,few,TRBV9,-,CASSVGQRNSPLHF,TGTGCCAGCAGCGTCGGACAGCGTAATTCACCCCTCCACTTT
TRBJ2-1,-,TRBV7-8,-,CASKLTSYNEQFF,TGTGCCAGCAAGTTAACTTCCTACAATGAGCAGTTCTTC
TRBJ1-2,few,TRBV20-1,-,CSARGRRAVDGYTF,TGCAGTGCTAGAGGTCGCAGGGCGGTCGATGGCTACACCTTC
TRBJ1-1,-,TRBV7-9,-,CASSFEGGLTEAFF,TGTGCCAGCAGCTTTGAGGGGGGTCTGACTGAAGCTTTCTTT
TRBJ2-5,-,TRBV3-1,-,CASSQGPSRAGETQYF,TGTGCCAGCAGCCAAGGGCCCTCTCGAGCGGGAGAGACCCAGTACTTC
TRBJ2-7,few,TRBV11-2,-,CASSLDTGTYEQYF,TGTGCCAGCAGCTTAGATACAGGGACGTACGAGCAGTACTTC
TRBJ2-1,-,TRBV20-1,-,CSARDRSGFNEQFF,TGCAGTGCTAGAGATCGGTCCGGCTTCAATGAGCAGTTCTTC
TRBJ1-1,-,TRBV27,-,CASSLWGGGTEAFF,TGTGCCAGCAGTCTCTGGGGGGGAGGCACTGAAGCTTTCTTT
TRBJ2-7,-,TRBV7-6,-,CASSLVSASFGKSSYEQYF,TGTGCCAGCAGCTTAGTCTCGGCTAGTTTTGGAAAAAGCTCCTACGAGCAGTACTTC
TRBJ2-1,few,TRBV24-1,-,CATSPDSYNEQFF,TGTGCCACCAGCCCCGACTCCTACAATGAGCAGTTCTTC
TRBJ2-7,-,TRBV7-9,TRBD2,CASSQGLAGGPTYEQYF,TGTGCCAGCAGCCAGGGACTAGCGGGAGGCCCCACCTACGAGCAGTACTTC
TRBJ2-7,-,TRBV5-8,TRBD2,CASSLGLAEPPYEQYF,TGTGCCAGCAGCCTCGGACTAGCGGAACCCCCCTACGAGCAGTACTTC
TRBJ2-5,few,TRBV5-1,-,CASSLSSGFQETQYF,TGCGCCAGCAGCTTGAGCTCGGGGTTCCAAGAGACCCAGTACTTC
TRBJ2-5,-,TRBV24-1,-,CATSDYEETQYF,TGTGCCACCAGTGATTACGAGGAGACCCAGTACTTC